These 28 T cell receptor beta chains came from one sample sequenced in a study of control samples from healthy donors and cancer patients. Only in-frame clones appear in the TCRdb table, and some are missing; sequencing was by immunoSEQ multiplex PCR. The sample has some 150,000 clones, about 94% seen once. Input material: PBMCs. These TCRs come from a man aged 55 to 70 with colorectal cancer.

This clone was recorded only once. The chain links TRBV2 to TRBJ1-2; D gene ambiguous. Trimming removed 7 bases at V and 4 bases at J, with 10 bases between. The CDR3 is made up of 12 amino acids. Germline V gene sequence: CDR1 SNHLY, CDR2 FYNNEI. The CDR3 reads CASKALLYGYTF. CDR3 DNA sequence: TGTGCCAGCAAGGCCCTCCTCTATGGCTACACCTTC.

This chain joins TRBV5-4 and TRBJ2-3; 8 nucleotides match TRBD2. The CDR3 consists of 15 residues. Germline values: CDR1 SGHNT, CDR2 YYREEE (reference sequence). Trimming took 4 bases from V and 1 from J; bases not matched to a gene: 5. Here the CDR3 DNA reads TGTGCCAGCAGCCCGGGACTAGGAGGCACAGATACGCAGTATTTT. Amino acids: CASSPGLGGTDTQYF.

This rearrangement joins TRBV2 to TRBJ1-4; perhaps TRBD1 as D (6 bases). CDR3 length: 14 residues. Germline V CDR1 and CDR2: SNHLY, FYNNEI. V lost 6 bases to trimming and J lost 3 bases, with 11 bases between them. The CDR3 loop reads CASRQGAANEKLFF. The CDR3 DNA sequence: TGTGCCAGCAGACAGGGAGCGGCTAATGAAAAACTGTTTTTT.

The CDR3 spells CASDSVSSYEQYF. CDR3 coding DNA: TGTGCCAGCGACAGCGTAAGCTCCTACGAGCAGTACTTC. J is TRBJ2-7 and V is TRBV6-5, with D possibly TRBD1 on 5 matching bases. Trimming removed 8 bases from V and 0 bases from J, with 11 bases in between. Looked up from germline, CDR1 is MNHEY and CDR2 is SVGAGI. This CDR3 is built from 13 residues.

The CDR3 region is CAWSVGQGITEAFF. Here the CDR3 DNA reads TGTGCCTGGAGTGTCGGACAGGGGATCACTGAAGCTTTCTTT. The chain links TRBV30 to TRBJ1-1, with 9 positions matching TRBD1. Trimming removed 0 bases from V and 4 bases from J; junction bases left unmatched: 3. Germline loops: CDR1 GTSNPN, CDR2 SVGIG (reference sequence). This CDR3 has 14 amino acids.

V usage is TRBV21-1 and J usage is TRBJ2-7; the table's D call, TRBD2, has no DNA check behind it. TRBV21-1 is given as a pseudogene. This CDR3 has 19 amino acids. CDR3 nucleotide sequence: TGTGCCAGCAGCAAACCTAAAGGGATCGTGCGGGGCATGCCCTACGAGCAGTACTTC. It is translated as CASSKPKGIVRGMPYEQYF.

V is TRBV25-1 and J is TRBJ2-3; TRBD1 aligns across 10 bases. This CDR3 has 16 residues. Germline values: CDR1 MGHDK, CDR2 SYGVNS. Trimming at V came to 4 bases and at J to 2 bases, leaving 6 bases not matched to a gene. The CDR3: CASSVRQGASTDTQYF. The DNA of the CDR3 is TGTGCCAGCAGTGTCCGACAGGGGGCTTCCACAGATACGCAGTATTTT.

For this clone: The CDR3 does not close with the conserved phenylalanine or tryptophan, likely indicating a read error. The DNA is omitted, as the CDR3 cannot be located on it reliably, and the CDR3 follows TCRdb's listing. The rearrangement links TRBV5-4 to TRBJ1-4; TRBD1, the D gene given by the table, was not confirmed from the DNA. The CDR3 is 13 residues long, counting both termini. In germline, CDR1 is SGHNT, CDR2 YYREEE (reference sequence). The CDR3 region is CASRSQGAGIWEV.

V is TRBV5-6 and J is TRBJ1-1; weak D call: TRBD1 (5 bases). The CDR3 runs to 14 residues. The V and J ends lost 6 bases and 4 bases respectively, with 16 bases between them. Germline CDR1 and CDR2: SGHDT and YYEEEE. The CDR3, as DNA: TGTGCCAGCAAGTGGGACGGACGGAGCACTGAAGCTTTCTTT. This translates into CASKWDGRSTEAFF.

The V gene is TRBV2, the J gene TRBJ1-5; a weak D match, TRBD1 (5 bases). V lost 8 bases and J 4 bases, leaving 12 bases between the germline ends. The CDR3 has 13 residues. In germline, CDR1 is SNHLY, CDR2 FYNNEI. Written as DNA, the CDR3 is TGTGCCAGCCGACAGACTGAAAATCAGCCCCAGCATTTT. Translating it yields CASRQTENQPQHF.

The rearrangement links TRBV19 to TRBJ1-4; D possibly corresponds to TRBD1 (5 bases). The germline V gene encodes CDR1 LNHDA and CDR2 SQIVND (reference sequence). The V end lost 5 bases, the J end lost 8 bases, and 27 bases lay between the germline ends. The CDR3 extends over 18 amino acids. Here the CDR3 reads CASSPPQVGKGNREKLFF. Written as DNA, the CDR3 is TGTGCCAGTAGTCCCCCCCAGGTGGGGAAGGGGAATCGGGAAAAACTGTTTTTT.

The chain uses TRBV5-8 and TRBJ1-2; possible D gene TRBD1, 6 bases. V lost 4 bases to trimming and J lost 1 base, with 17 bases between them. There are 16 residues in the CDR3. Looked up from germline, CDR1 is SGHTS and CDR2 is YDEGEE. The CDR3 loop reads CASSTLSRTVNYGYTF. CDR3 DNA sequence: TGTGCCAGCAGCACCCTGTCAAGGACAGTTAACTATGGCTACACCTTC. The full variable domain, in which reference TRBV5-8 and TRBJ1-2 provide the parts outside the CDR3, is EAGVTQSPTHLIKTRGQQATLRCSPISGHTSVYWYQQALGLGLQFLLWYDEGEERNRGNFPPRFSGRQFPNYSSELNVNALELEDSALYLCASSTLSRTVNYGYTFGSGTRLTVV.

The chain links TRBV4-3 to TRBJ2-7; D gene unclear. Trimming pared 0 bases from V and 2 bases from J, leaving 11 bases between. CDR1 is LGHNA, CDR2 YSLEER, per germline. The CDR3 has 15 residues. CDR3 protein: CASSQDEAAAYEQYF. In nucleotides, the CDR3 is TGCGCCAGCAGCCAAGATGAAGCCGCGGCCTACGAGCAGTACTTC.

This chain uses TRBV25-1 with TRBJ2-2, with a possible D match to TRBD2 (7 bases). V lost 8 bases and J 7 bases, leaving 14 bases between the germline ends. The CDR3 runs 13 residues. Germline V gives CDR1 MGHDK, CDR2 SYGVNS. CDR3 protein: CASALGGGGELFF. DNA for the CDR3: TGTGCCAGCGCCTTGGGAGGGGGCGGGGAGCTGTTTTTT.

The CDR3 DNA reads TGTGCCAGCAGCCAAGACCCCCTTGCTAGCCGGATCTACAATGAGCAGTTCTTC. Its translation: CASSQDPLASRIYNEQFF. V gene TRBV3-1 (or the pseudogene TRBV3-2) combines with J gene TRBJ2-1; D possibly corresponds to TRBD2 (5 bases). The CDR3 consists of 18 residues. The V and J ends lost 0 bases and 3 bases respectively, with 18 bases between them. Germline V CDR1 and CDR2: LGHDT, YNNKEL (reference sequence).

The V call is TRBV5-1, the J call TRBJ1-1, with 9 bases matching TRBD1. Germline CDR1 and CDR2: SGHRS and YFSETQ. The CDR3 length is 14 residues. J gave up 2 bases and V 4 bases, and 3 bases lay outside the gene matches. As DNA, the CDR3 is TGCGCCAGCAGCAGGACAGGGGCCAACACTGAAGCTTTCTTT. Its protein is CASSRTGANTEAFF.

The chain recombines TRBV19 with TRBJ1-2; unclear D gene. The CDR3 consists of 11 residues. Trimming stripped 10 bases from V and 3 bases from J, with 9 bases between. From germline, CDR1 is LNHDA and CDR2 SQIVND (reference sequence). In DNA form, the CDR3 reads TGTGCCACTGGGCAGCACTATGGCTACACCTTC. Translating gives CATGQHYGYTF.

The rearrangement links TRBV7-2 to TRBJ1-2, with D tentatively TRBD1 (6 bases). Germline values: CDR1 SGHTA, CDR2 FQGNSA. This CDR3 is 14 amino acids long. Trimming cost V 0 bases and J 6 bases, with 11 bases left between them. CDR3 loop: CASSLARGNNGYTF. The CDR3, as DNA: TGTGCCAGCAGCTTAGCCAGGGGAAATAATGGCTACACCTTC.

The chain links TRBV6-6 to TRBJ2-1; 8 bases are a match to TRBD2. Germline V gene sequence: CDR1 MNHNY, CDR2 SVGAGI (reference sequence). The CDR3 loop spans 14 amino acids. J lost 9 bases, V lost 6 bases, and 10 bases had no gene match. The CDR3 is CASRPSGTRGEQFF. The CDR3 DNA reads TGTGCCAGCAGACCTTCCGGGACTAGGGGTGAGCAGTTCTTC.

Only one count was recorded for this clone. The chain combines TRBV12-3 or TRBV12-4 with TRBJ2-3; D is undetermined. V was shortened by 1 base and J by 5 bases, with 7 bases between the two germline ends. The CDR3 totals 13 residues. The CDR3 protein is CASSLGNRDTQYF. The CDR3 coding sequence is TGTGCCAGCAGTTTAGGCAATAGAGATACGCAGTATTTT.

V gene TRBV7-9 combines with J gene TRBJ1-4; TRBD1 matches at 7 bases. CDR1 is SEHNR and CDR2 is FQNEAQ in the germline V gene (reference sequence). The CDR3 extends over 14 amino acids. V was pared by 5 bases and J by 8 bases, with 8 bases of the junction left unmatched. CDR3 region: CASSPGRGQEKLFF. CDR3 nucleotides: TGTGCCAGCAGCCCCGGGAGGGGGCAGGAAAAACTGTTTTTT.

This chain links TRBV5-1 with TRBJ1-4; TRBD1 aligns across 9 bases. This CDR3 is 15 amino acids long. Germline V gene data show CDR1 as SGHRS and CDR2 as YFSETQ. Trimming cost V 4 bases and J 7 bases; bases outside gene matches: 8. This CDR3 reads CASSPGTGSFEKLFF. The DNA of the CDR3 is TGCGCCAGCAGCCCCGGGACAGGGAGTTTTGAAAAACTGTTTTTT.

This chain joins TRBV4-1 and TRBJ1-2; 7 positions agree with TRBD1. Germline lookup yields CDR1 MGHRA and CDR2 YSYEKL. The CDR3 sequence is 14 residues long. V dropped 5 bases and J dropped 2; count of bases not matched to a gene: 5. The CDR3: CASSYPTGNYGYTF. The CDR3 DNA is TGCGCCAGCAGCTACCCGACAGGGAACTATGGCTACACCTTC.

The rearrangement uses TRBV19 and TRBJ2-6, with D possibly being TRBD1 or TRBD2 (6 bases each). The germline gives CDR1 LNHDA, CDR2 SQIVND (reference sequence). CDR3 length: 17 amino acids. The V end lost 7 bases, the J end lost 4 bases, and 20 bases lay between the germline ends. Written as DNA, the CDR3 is TGTGCCAGTAAGAGCGGGCAGGGGTATGCAGGGGCCAACGTCCTGACTTTC. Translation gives CASKSGQGYAGANVLTF.

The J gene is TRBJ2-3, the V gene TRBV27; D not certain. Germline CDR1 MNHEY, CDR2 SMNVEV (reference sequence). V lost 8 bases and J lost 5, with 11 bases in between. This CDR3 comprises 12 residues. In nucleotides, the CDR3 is TGTGCCAGCCGGACCGCGGAAGATACGCAGTATTTT. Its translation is CASRTAEDTQYF.

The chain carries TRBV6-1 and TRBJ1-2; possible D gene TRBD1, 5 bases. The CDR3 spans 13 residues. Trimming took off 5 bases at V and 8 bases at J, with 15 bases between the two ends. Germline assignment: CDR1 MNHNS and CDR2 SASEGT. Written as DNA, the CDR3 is TGTGCCAGCAGTTGGGGGACGCAATCGGGCTACACCTTC. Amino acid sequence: CASSWGTQSGYTF.

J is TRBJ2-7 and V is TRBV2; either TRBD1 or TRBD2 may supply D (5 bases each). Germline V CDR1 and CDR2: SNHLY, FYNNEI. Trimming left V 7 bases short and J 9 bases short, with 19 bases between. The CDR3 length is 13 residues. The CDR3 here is CASTEGLASAQYF. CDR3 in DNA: TGTGCCAGCACCGAGGGGCTAGCCTCGGCGCAGTACTTC.

As DNA, the CDR3 is TGCAGTGCTAGTGCTCATCGGAGCCGCACAGATACGCAGTATTTT. This gives the protein CSASAHRSRTDTQYF. This sequence joins TRBV20-1 and TRBJ2-3, with D uncertain. With 3 bases removed from V and 1 base from J, the gap between germline ends came to 14 bases. The CDR3 consists of 15 residues. Germline V gene sequence: CDR1 DFQATT, CDR2 SNEGSKA (reference sequence).